The 30 T cell receptor beta chains below come from one sample, sequenced in a study of shared clonotypes between healthy human individuals (dated by TCRdb to about 2020). CD8 naive samples were CD45RO-negative cells positively selected for CCR7, giving a CD45RA+CCR7+ population that excluded TemRA cells. Library preparation was by the immunoSEQ multiplex PCR assay. As stored in TCRdb, this immuneACCESS dataset retains in-frame rearrangements with V and J assigned. A fraction of the clones does not appear; measured against another copy, unresolved V genes explain less than half of the discrepancy, and the remainder lacks a known reason. Here the sample has some 1,900,000 clones; about 95% occur a single time. The ten largest clones take up 1% to 1.5% of the sample. The specimen sequenced was naive CD8+ T cells sorted from blood. The cell subset or site tag for this specimen amounts to: CD45RA+CCR7+. The source of these receptors is a man aged 18-30 years in good health.

As to this clone: Other DNA sequences in the same sample also yield this CDR3. The V gene is TRBV7-2, the J gene TRBJ2-7, with D uncertain. The germline gives CDR1 SGHTA, CDR2 FQGNSA. The CDR3 has 13 residues. The ends were cut back, 3 bases at V and 3 bases at J, with 9 bases in the middle. CDR3 loop: CASSFLGSYEQYF. The CDR3 region has the DNA TGTGCCAGCAGCTTTCTAGGAAGCTACGAGCAGTACTTC.

The genes are TRBV30 and TRBJ2-7; D might be TRBD1 (5 bases). Trimming pared 0 bases from V and 0 bases from J, leaving 18 bases between. CDR1 is GTSNPN, CDR2 SVGIG, per germline (reference sequence). This CDR3 has 17 amino acids. The CDR3 DNA reads TGTGCCTGGAGTGTATTAAGTGGGCTAGGACACTCCTACGAGCAGTACTTC. Translating it yields CAWSVLSGLGHSYEQYF.

The chain combines TRBV6-5 with TRBJ1-2; D gene ambiguous. CDR1 and CDR2 (germline): MNHEY, SVGAGI. The CDR3 has 12 amino acids. Trimming removed 6 bases from V and 11 bases from J, with 16 bases in between. The CDR3 loop reads CASRSGSRGYTF. The DNA of the CDR3 is TGTGCCAGCAGATCCGGGTCCCGTGGGTACACCTTC.

The chain couples TRBV29-1 to TRBJ2-7, with D maybe TRBD2 (6 bases). The CDR3 runs 12 residues. Germline lookup yields CDR1 SQVTM and CDR2 ANQGSEA. V lost 4 bases and J lost 4, with 11 bases in between. In DNA, the CDR3 is TGCAGCGTTGTGACGGGAGCTTACGAGCAGTACTTC. Protein: CSVVTGAYEQYF.

This clone has a single count. Other DNA sequences in this specimen translate into the identical CDR3. The DNA for the CDR3 is TGTGCCAGTAGTATCGCGGGGCCGGGCACTGAAGCTTTCTTT. It yields the protein CASSIAGPGTEAFF. The chain links TRBV19 to TRBJ1-1; D is perhaps TRBD1 (5 bases). Trimming stripped 3 bases from V and 4 bases from J, with 12 bases between. The CDR3 extends over 14 amino acids. Germline V gene sequence: CDR1 LNHDA, CDR2 SQIVND (reference sequence).

The V gene is TRBV6-5, the J gene TRBJ2-7; D gene unclear. The CDR3 runs to 13 residues. CDR1 is MNHEY and CDR2 is SVGAGI in the germline V gene. The V and J ends lost 6 bases and 3 bases respectively, with 12 bases between them. The CDR3 reads CASRGTSFYEQYF. CDR3 coding DNA: TGTGCCAGCAGGGGCACATCCTTCTACGAGCAGTACTTC.

The chain combines TRBV15 with TRBJ2-7; 7 nucleotides line up with TRBD1. V shed 3 bases and J 6 bases; nucleotides not matched to a gene: 11. Germline V gene sequence: CDR1 LNHNV, CDR2 YYDKDF (reference sequence). This CDR3 is built from 15 residues. In nucleotides, the CDR3 is TGTGCCACCAGCAGCCCTGACTCATCAGGGGGCGAGCAGTACTTC. Its translation: CATSSPDSSGGEQYF.

The chain recombines TRBV4-2 with TRBJ2-4; D is possibly TRBD1 (5 bases). This CDR3 region has 14 residues. The germline V gene encodes CDR1 LGHNA and CDR2 YNFKEQ. The germline V and J ends were trimmed by 0 bases and 6 bases, with 9 bases remaining between them. In DNA form, the CDR3 reads TGTGCCAGCAGCCAAGAAACAGGCGGAAACATTCAGTACTTC. This gives the protein CASSQETGGNIQYF.

V usage is TRBV5-4 and J usage is TRBJ1-1; a weak D match, TRBD1 (6 bases). The CDR3 has 15 amino acids. From germline, CDR1 is SGHNT and CDR2 YYREEE (reference sequence). The ends were cut back, 5 bases at V and 0 bases at J, with 14 bases in the middle. CDR3 DNA sequence: TGTGCCAGCAGTTTCGGGGGGGCCTTGAACACTGAAGCTTTCTTT. Its translation is CASSFGGALNTEAFF.

This chain links TRBV5-1 with TRBJ2-7; possible D gene TRBD1, 5 bases. Germline CDR1 reads SGHRS; CDR2 reads YFSETQ. This CDR3 contains 13 residues. Trimming stripped 0 bases from V and 6 bases from J, with 10 bases between. The CDR3, as DNA: TGCGCCAGCAGCTTGGTGACAGCGCGCGAGCAGTACTTC. This codes for CASSLVTAREQYF.

This chain connects TRBV25-1 to TRBJ2-1; 8 bases map to TRBD2. The CDR3 contains 13 residues. Losses at the gene ends were 7 bases for V and 10 bases for J; bases not matched to a gene: 9. Germline CDR1 reads MGHDK; CDR2 reads SYGVNS. The CDR3 sequence: CASTRGGIGEQFF. The DNA for the CDR3 is TGTGCCAGCACCCGGGGGGGCATTGGGGAGCAGTTCTTC.

The genes are TRBV21-1 and TRBJ1-6. TRBV21-1 corresponds to a pseudogene. This CDR3 is 12 amino acids long. The CDR3 loop is CASSRENSPLHF. CDR3 nucleotide sequence: TGTGCCAGCAGCAGAGAGAATTCACCCCTCCACTTT.

This chain joins TRBV30 and TRBJ1-2; 8 bases are shared with TRBD1. Trimming took 2 bases from V and 1 from J; bases not matched to a gene: 6. The CDR3 spans 15 residues. The germline V gene encodes CDR1 GTSNPN and CDR2 SVGIG (reference sequence). CDR3 nucleotide sequence: TGTGCCTGGAGTTACGGACAGGGTAGTAACTATGGCTACACCTTC. This codes for CAWSYGQGSNYGYTF.

The V and J genes are TRBV9 and TRBJ2-7; TRBD2 matches at 8 bases. Unmatched junction bases numbered 8, after V lost 0 bases and J lost 6 bases. The CDR3 is 15 amino acids. Germline CDR1 is SGDLS and CDR2 is YYNGEE. This chain's CDR3 is CASSVEIGGASEQYF. Here the CDR3 DNA reads TGTGCCAGCAGCGTAGAAATCGGGGGGGCATCCGAGCAGTACTTC.

Worth noting for this clone: One junction end disagrees with the germline gene, perhaps due to a read error. The V and J genes are TRBV7-7 and TRBJ2-3; 10 nucleotides agree with TRBD2. Germline CDR1 is SSHAT and CDR2 is FNYEAQ (reference sequence). The CDR3 sequence is 15 residues long. The CDR3 protein is CASSLEAGGEDTQYF. CDR3 nucleotides: TGTGCTAGCAGCTTAGAAGCGGGGGGGGAGGATACGCAGTATTTT.

The chain links TRBV25-1 to TRBJ2-1; 7 bases match TRBD1. Unmatched junction bases numbered 1, after V lost 4 bases and J lost 10 bases. The CDR3 length is 11 residues. Germline V gene sequence: CDR1 MGHDK, CDR2 SYGVNS. The CDR3 loop reads CASSGQGEQFF. For the CDR3, the DNA is TGTGCCAGCAGTGGACAGGGAGAGCAGTTCTTC. The full variable domain, its missing parts supplied by reference TRBV25-1 and TRBJ2-1, is EADIYQTPRYLVIGTGKKITLECSQTMGHDKMYWYQQDPGMELHLIHYSYGVNSTEKGDLSSESTVSRIRTEHFPLTLESARPSHTSQYLCASSGQGEQFFGPGTRLTVL.

V gene TRBV5-6 combines with J gene TRBJ2-7, with 9 bases identical to TRBD1. The ends lost 3 bases at V and 6 bases at J; junction bases unmatched: 10. Germline V lookup: CDR1 SGHDT, CDR2 YYEEEE. The CDR3 has 15 amino acids. This chain's CDR3 is CASSYWGTGYPEQYF. Written as DNA, the CDR3 is TGTGCCAGCAGCTACTGGGGGACAGGGTATCCCGAGCAGTACTTC.

The chain joins TRBV19 to TRBJ2-5; D remains unclear. There are 11 residues in the CDR3. The V end lost 6 bases, the J end lost 1 base, and 3 bases lay between the germline ends. The V gene's germline CDR1 is LNHDA and CDR2 SQIVND (reference sequence). The CDR3 DNA follows: TGTGCCAGTAGAGCCCAAGAGACCCAGTACTTC. Protein product: CASRAQETQYF.

Comment on this clone: Other DNA sequences within the sample encode an identical CDR3. The J gene is TRBJ2-7, the V gene TRBV11-2; D perhaps matches TRBD2 (5 bases). Trimming took off 1 base at V and 0 bases at J, with 10 bases between the two ends. This CDR3 spans 15 amino acids. The germline gives CDR1 SGHAT, CDR2 FQNNGV. Here the CDR3 DNA reads TGTGCCAGCAGCTTAGGGACCGGGAACTCCTACGAGCAGTACTTC. This gives the protein CASSLGTGNSYEQYF. The variable domain in full, completed from reference TRBV11-2 and TRBJ2-7, reads EAGVAQSPRYKIIEKRQSVAFWCNPISGHATLYWYQQILGQGPKLLIQFQNNGVVDDSQLPKDRFSAERLKGVDSTLKIQPAKLEDSAVYLCASSLGTGNSYEQYFGPGTRLTVT.

The chain employs TRBV7-9 and TRBJ1-1, with 8 bases fitting TRBD1. CDR3 length equals 17 residues. After removal of 3 bases from V and 1 base from J, the junction contained 10 bases not matched to a gene. Germline CDR1 SEHNR, CDR2 FQNEAQ (reference sequence). Here the CDR3 reads CASSFGQGLSENTEAFF. CDR3 DNA: TGTGCCAGCAGCTTCGGACAGGGACTGTCTGAGAACACTGAAGCTTTCTTT.

V and J are TRBV14 and TRBJ1-6, with a possible D match to TRBD1 (6 bases). Trimming cost V 4 bases and J 8 bases, with 12 bases left between them. CDR3 length: 14 residues. CDR1 is SGHDN, CDR2 FVKESK, per germline. In DNA, the CDR3 is TGTGCCAGCAGCCGAGTGGACAGCTATTCACCCCTCCACTTT. Its translation: CASSRVDSYSPLHF.

The chain is built from TRBV15 and TRBJ2-1; 8 bases line up with TRBD1. The CDR3 is 15 residues long. Trimming cost V 6 bases and J 8 bases; bases outside gene matches: 12. Germline V lookup: CDR1 LNHNV, CDR2 YYDKDF (reference sequence). The CDR3 bases are TGTGCCACCAGTAATGGACAGGGTCCCTTTGATGAGCAGTTCTTC. Its translation is CATSNGQGPFDEQFF.

The CDR3 spells CAISESPTSNEQFF. For the CDR3, the DNA is TGTGCCATCAGTGAGTCACCAACTAGCAATGAGCAGTTCTTC. The J gene is TRBJ2-1, the V gene TRBV10-3, with D maybe TRBD2 (5 bases). The germline V gene encodes CDR1 ENHRY and CDR2 SYGVKD. The CDR3 contains 14 residues. V lost 0 bases to trimming and J lost 6 bases, with 9 bases between them.

J is TRBJ2-3 and V is TRBV5-4; D gene ambiguous. Germline CDR1 and CDR2: SGHNT and YYREEE (reference sequence). The V end was cut by 7 bases, the J end by 6 bases, with 6 bases between. The CDR3 is 10 amino acids. Written as DNA, the CDR3 is TGTGCCAGCGGTCTGGATACGCAGTATTTT. Protein: CASGLDTQYF.

V gene TRBV15 combines with J gene TRBJ1-5, with TRBD1 matching over 9 bases. The CDR3 is 15 amino acids. Germline CDR1 LNHNV, CDR2 YYDKDF (reference sequence). V was pared by 5 bases and J by 6 bases, with 8 bases of the junction left unmatched. The CDR3 spells CATSWGGQGFQPQHF. The CDR3 DNA follows: TGTGCCACCAGCTGGGGAGGACAGGGGTTTCAGCCCCAGCATTTT.

This chain connects TRBV6-5 to TRBJ1-2; no clear D gene. CDR1 and CDR2 (germline): MNHEY, SVGAGI. V lost 0 bases to trimming and J lost 1 base, with 12 bases between them. The CDR3 runs 16 residues. CDR3 sequence: CASSYSYSEHNYGYTF. The CDR3 DNA sequence: TGTGCCAGCAGTTACTCCTACAGTGAACATAACTATGGCTACACCTTC.

Comment on this clone: The sample contains more than one DNA sequence encoding this CDR3. This chain links TRBV10-3 with TRBJ2-7; D is unclear. The V gene lost 0 bases and the J gene lost 4 bases, with 4 bases spanning the gap. From germline, CDR1 is ENHRY and CDR2 SYGVKD. CDR3 size: 12 residues. CDR3 region: CAISESAYEQYF. CDR3 nucleotide sequence: TGTGCCATCAGTGAGTCTGCATACGAGCAGTACTTC.

The V gene is TRBV28, the J gene TRBJ2-7, with D uncertain. This CDR3 has 14 amino acids. V shed 6 bases and J shed 4 bases, with 16 bases lying between them. Per the germline V gene, CDR1 is MDHEN and CDR2 is SYDVKM. This CDR3 is CASRTTSYRYEQYF. The CDR3 DNA follows: TGTGCCAGCAGGACGACCTCTTACCGTTACGAGCAGTACTTC.

This clone was detected once. The rearrangement links TRBV4-1 to TRBJ1-2, with a tentative D call TRBD1 (6 bases). CDR1 MGHRA and CDR2 YSYEKL come from the germline V gene. This CDR3 is 13 amino acids long. V was cut by 4 bases and J by 5 bases, with 11 bases left in between. The CDR3: CASSLQQGYGYTF. Written as DNA, the CDR3 is TGCGCCAGCAGCCTGCAACAGGGTTATGGCTACACCTTC.

Concerning this clone: A much larger clone lies one base from this, so it may be a read error. This chain links TRBV13 with TRBJ2-7; D ambiguous. The CDR3 totals 11 residues. Germline V gene data show CDR1 as PRHDT and CDR2 as FYEKMQ (reference sequence). V was clipped by 5 bases and J by 3 bases, with 5 bases between them. DNA for the CDR3: TGTGCCAGCAGCGCCTTCTACGAGCAGTACTTC. Translating gives CASSAFYEQYF.